The following is a T cell receptor (beta chain) sequence with its context. Its antigen is currently unknown. This specimen belongs to a study of PD-1 blockade in mismatch repair-deficient tumors. Study-wide background: Patients had eleven to twelve mismatch repair-deficient cancer types and were previously treated and progressing. General study findings and limits: Tumor-resident clones, often undetectable pretreatment in blood, expanded then contracted after pembrolizumab.

Every patient had mismatch repair deficiency by PCR or immunohistochemistry. The TCR-sequenced patients were a few responders to pembrolizumab. Trimming shortened V by 5 bases and J by 0 bases, and 7 bases separated the two germline ends. CDR1 and CDR2 (germline): SQVTM, ANQGSEA. This CDR3 has 12 amino acids. Profiled with immunoSEQ multiplex PCR; TCRdb holds only in-frame clones, not every one. In the table there are some 100,000 clones, under 90% of which are singletons. Sequences were derived from peripheral blood, sampled 35 to 37 weeks after starting pembrolizumab. The chain uses TRBV29-1 and TRBJ1-1; no clear D. The sequence was obtained from an adult with mismatch repair-deficient cancer. In DNA form, the CDR3 reads TGCAGCGTTTTCGACCTGAACACTGAAGCTTTCTTT. It translates to CSVFDLNTEAFF.